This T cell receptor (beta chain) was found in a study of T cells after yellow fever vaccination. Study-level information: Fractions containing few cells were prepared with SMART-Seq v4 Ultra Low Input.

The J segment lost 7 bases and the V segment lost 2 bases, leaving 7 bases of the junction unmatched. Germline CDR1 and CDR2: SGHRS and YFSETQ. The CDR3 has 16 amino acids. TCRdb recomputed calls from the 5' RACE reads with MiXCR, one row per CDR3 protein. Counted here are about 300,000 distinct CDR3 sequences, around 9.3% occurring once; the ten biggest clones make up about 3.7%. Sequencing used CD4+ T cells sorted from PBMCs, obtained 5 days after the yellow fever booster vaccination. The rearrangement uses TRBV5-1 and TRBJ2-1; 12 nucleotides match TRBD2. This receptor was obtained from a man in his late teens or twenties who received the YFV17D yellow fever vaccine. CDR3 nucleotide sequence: TGCGCCAGCAGCTTTACTAGCGGGGGGTCTACTAATGAGCAGTTCTTC. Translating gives CASSFTSGGSTNEQFF.